A selection of T cell receptor beta chains follows, all from one sample in a study of cytomegalovirus exposure and HLA in healthy donors. Sequencing was performed with immunoSEQ multiplex PCR; in TCRdb, only in-frame clones are kept and a portion is missing. Among 150,000 to 200,000 clones, about 75% were seen once, and the ten largest hold over 2%. The specimen sequenced was PBMCs. The source is a female donor in good health and CMV-seronegative. The CDR3 runs from the conserved cysteine through the conserved F or W. A D gene is named only where the DNA matches it firmly. For some rows the clone size is stated as once, few or many, or as a class when expanded; others skip it.

TRBJ2-3 | few | - | TRBV5-4 | TGTGCCAGCAGCTTCCCACAGCCCCCAAAAGATACGCAGTATTTT | CASSFPQPPKDTQYF
TRBJ2-7 | few | TRBD2 | TRBV5-4 | TGTGCCAGCAGCTTGAAGCGGGAAATTAAGTCCTACGAGCAGTACTTC | CASSLKREIKSYEQYF
TRBJ2-1 | - | TRBD2 | TRBV6-4 | TGTGCCAGCAGCGGGACTAGCGGGAGGAGCCCGAGGTCCTACAATGAGCAGTTCTTC | CASSGTSGRSPRSYNEQFF
TRBJ2-1 | - | TRBD2 | TRBV15 | TGTGCCACCAGCAGAGGGACTAGCGGGGGGTACAATGAGCAGTTCTTC | CATSRGTSGGYNEQFF
TRBJ1-5 | few | - | TRBV2 | TGTGCCAGCAGTGAACAGGGTCGGGGGCAGCCCCAGCATTTT | CASSEQGRGQPQHF
TRBJ1-2 | - | - | TRBV7-2 | TGTGCCAGCAGCTTTAGCCGCGATAACTATGGCTACACCTTC | CASSFSRDNYGYTF
TRBJ1-3 | - | - | TRBV5-1 | TGCGCCAGCAGCGTGGACAGAGTCTCTGGAAACACCATATATTTT | CASSVDRVSGNTIYF
TRBJ1-1 | - | TRBD1 | TRBV7-9 | TGTGCCAGCAGCTTAGGACAGGGAAAGGTCAGCACTGAAGCTTTCTTT | CASSLGQGKVSTEAFF
TRBJ2-1 | - | TRBD2 | TRBV5-8 | TGTGCCAGCAGCTTGGTCGGGGTATGGGCGGGAGACGGGGAGCAGTTCTTC | CASSLVGVWAGDGEQFF
TRBJ1-2 | - | TRBD1 | TRBV6-1 | TGTGCCAGCAGTGAAGTGAGGACAGGTTATTCAAGAGCCTATGGCTACACCTTC | CASSEVRTGYSRAYGYTF